The rows below give T cell receptor beta chains drawn from one sample of a study of blood T cells in healthy people across ages. TCRdb re-derived calls from the 5' RACE reads in MiXCR, one entry per CDR3 protein. The sample records 1.5 million to 2 million distinct CDR3 sequences, about 49% being singletons. The sample consisted of blood. The receptors shown here come from a woman aged 40 to 50 in good health. Each CDR3 is given without its conserved first and last residue.

j_call v_call cdr3_aa
TRBJ2-1 TRBV27 ASRMGSSGGDSYNEQF
TRBJ2-7 TRBV7-2 ASSVGPGQGHEQY
TRBJ1-2 TRBV29-1 SVQDKSEGYT
TRBJ2-1 TRBV27 ASGTGHNEQF
TRBJ2-4 TRBV5-1 ASSPTSGAKNIQY
TRBJ2-5 TRBV9 ASSLYGQKQETQY
TRBJ2-1 TRBV3-1 ASSTPGTVYNEQF
TRBJ2-7 TRBV5-1 ASSLGQGMSSYEQY
TRBJ2-6 TRBV6-2/TRBV6-3 ASSPDSGGANVLT
TRBJ2-5 TRBV6-5 ASTRGTDFRAQY
TRBJ2-1 TRBV11-2 ASSPPVAGGLNVQF
TRBJ2-5 TRBV6-5 ASNAMDALLETQY
TRBJ2-1 TRBV7-2 ASSLGAAYRHNEQF
TRBJ1-2 TRBV28 ASSFSGGLGYGYT
TRBJ1-1 TRBV6-5 ASINRGTMNTEAF
TRBJ2-5 TRBV27 ASSLSWENQETQY
TRBJ1-2 TRBV7-2 ASSRPGQGVGYGYT
TRBJ2-1 TRBV15 ATSRRDNEQF
TRBJ2-1 TRBV5-1 ASSYTTGDNEQF
TRBJ1-1 TRBV6-2/TRBV6-3 ASTTWGQGAF
TRBJ2-5 TRBV5-6 ASSLVQGKTQY
TRBJ2-3 TRBV7-2 ASSFLITDTQY
NA TRBV27 ASSLSGDRGHEQY
TRBJ2-1 TRBV7-2 ASSLEGSRYNEQF
TRBJ2-1 TRBV27 ASSLYPAGVSYNEQF
TRBJ2-7 TRBV7-2 ASSPGGGGREQY
TRBJ2-1 TRBV4-1 ASSQGQGVLNEQF
TRBJ2-1 TRBV6-5 ASSYTGSHNEQF
TRBJ2-4 TRBV20-1 SARRGDKNIQY
TRBJ2-1 TRBV2 VRLGTGNEQF
TRBJ2-7 TRBV7-2 ASSIPTGLYEQY
TRBJ2-7 TRBV7-8 ASSFKTGGSEQY
TRBJ1-1 TRBV20-1 SASRVNTEAF
TRBJ2-6 TRBV10-3 AISHSGQGFSGANVLT
TRBJ2-2 TRBV7-2 ASSQFRGNTGELF
TRBJ2-1 TRBV4-1 ASSRERGGVYNEQF
NA TRBV5-1 ASSSGTGVNYEQY
TRBJ1-6 TRBV10-3 AISESSQDQGSPLH
TRBJ2-1 TRBV12-3/TRBV12-4 ASRSRENEQF
TRBJ2-2 TRBV20-1 SARVGAGGQGTGELF
TRBJ2-3 TRBV18 ASSPLEGTDTQY
TRBJ1-1 TRBV20-1 SAMGGQATEAF
TRBJ2-1 TRBV20-1 SARGVRGLYNEQF
TRBJ1-2 TRBV24-1 ATSDFPVDGYT
TRBJ2-7 TRBV6-6 ASSYIGNEQY
TRBJ2-1 TRBV5-1 ASSLGDRPYNEQF
TRBJ1-2 TRBV4-2 ASSQGGNNNYGYT
TRBJ2-3 TRBV7-2 ASSSDRSYTDTQY
TRBJ2-1 TRBV9 ASSRGGGASNEQF
TRBJ2-3 TRBV13 ASSLVRDRGPTDTQY
TRBJ2-1 TRBV6-2/TRBV6-3 ASLARGALSNEQF
TRBJ1-2 TRBV6-6 ASSLHTGGYT
TRBJ2-7 TRBV5-1 ASSPPGGNEQY
TRBJ1-6 TRBV25-1 ASSESRENASPLH
TRBJ2-5 TRBV28 ASSWDDETQY